These T cell receptor beta chains were read from a single sample in a study of T-cell memory formation after mild COVID-19. One entry per CDR3 protein results from TCRdb running MiXCR on the 5' RACE reads. This repertoire shows roughly 500,000 distinct CDR3 sequences, about a fifth found once; its top ten account for 12%. The sample taken for sequencing was PBMCs or a T cell subset sorted from them (not recorded which). All receptors come from an adult woman who had mild COVID-19 (a few samples of this study predate the infection). Cell type and time point are not known. The CDR3 runs from the conserved cysteine through the conserved F or W. The order of the fields is D gene, V gene, clone size, J gene, CDR3 protein, CDR3 DNA. The D gene is left open where the match is weak. Rows give clone size only sometimes, using once, few, many, or a class for an expanded clone.

D gene: -
V gene: TRBV5-1
clone size: -
J gene: TRBJ2-7
CDR3 protein: CASSLARGVIYEQYF
CDR3 DNA: TGCGCCAGCAGCTTGGCCAGGGGAGTAATCTACGAGCAGTACTTC

D gene: TRBD2
V gene: TRBV6-5
clone size: -
J gene: TRBJ2-7
CDR3 protein: CASSPLAGVVYEQYF
CDR3 DNA: TGTGCCAGCAGTCCACTAGCGGGGGTTGTCTACGAGCAGTACTTC

D gene: TRBD1
V gene: TRBV25-1
clone size: -
J gene: TRBJ2-7
CDR3 protein: CASSEIQGAYEQYF
CDR3 DNA: TGTGCCAGCAGTGAGATACAGGGGGCCTACGAGCAGTACTTC

D gene: -
V gene: TRBV20-1
clone size: few
J gene: TRBJ1-2
CDR3 protein: CSASERFDDYGYTF
CDR3 DNA: TGCAGTGCTAGTGAGAGGTTTGATGACTATGGCTACACCTTC

D gene: TRBD1
V gene: TRBV5-1
clone size: many
J gene: TRBJ1-1
CDR3 protein: CASSSGQYFTEAFF
CDR3 DNA: TGCGCCAGCAGCTCGGGACAGTACTTCACTGAAGCTTTCTTT

D gene: -
V gene: TRBV19
clone size: -
J gene: TRBJ2-7
CDR3 protein: CASSPGGGRGPSYEQYF
CDR3 DNA: TGTGCCAGTAGTCCCGGTGGGGGACGGGGACCCTCCTACGAGCAGTACTTC

D gene: -
V gene: TRBV7-9
clone size: few
J gene: TRBJ2-7
CDR3 protein: CASSTVSYEQYF
CDR3 DNA: TGTGCCAGCAGCACCGTCTCCTACGAGCAGTACTTC

D gene: -
V gene: TRBV20-1
clone size: -
J gene: TRBJ2-7
CDR3 protein: CSASTGLSYEQYF
CDR3 DNA: TGCAGTGCTAGTACAGGACTCTCCTACGAGCAGTACTTC

D gene: TRBD1
V gene: TRBV15
clone size: few
J gene: TRBJ1-1
CDR3 protein: CATSTRTGETEAFF
CDR3 DNA: TGTGCCACCAGCACAAGGACAGGGGAGACTGAAGCTTTCTTT

D gene: -
V gene: TRBV6-5
clone size: -
J gene: TRBJ2-7
CDR3 protein: CASSYHRDYEQYF
CDR3 DNA: TGTGCCAGCAGTTACCACCGGGACTACGAGCAGTACTTC

D gene: TRBD1
V gene: TRBV30
clone size: -
J gene: TRBJ2-7
CDR3 protein: CAWTPPGGNEQYF
CDR3 DNA: TGTGCCTGGACTCCTCCAGGGGGTAACGAGCAGTACTTC

D gene: TRBD2
V gene: TRBV5-5
clone size: few
J gene: TRBJ2-7
CDR3 protein: CASSVLRGYEQYF
CDR3 DNA: TGTGCCAGCAGCGTATTGCGGGGGTACGAGCAGTACTTC

D gene: -
V gene: TRBV12-3/TRBV12-4
clone size: -
J gene: TRBJ1-2
CDR3 protein: CASTSDLYGYTF
CDR3 DNA: TGTGCCAGCACTTCGGACCTCTATGGCTACACCTTC

D gene: -
V gene: TRBV20-1
clone size: few
J gene: TRBJ1-2
CDR3 protein: CSASIAANYGYTF
CDR3 DNA: TGCAGTGCTAGTATCGCGGCTAACTATGGCTACACCTTC

D gene: -
V gene: TRBV11-3
clone size: -
J gene: TRBJ2-3
CDR3 protein: CASSYGGSSDTQYF
CDR3 DNA: TGTGCCAGCAGCTACGGGGGAAGCTCAGATACGCAGTATTTT

D gene: -
V gene: TRBV5-6
clone size: many
J gene: TRBJ2-7
CDR3 protein: CASSPGGAYEQYF
CDR3 DNA: TGTGCCAGCAGCCCCGGTGGAGCCTACGAGCAGTACTTC

D gene: TRBD1
V gene: TRBV15
clone size: -
J gene: TRBJ1-2
CDR3 protein: CATSRTPQGEGYTF
CDR3 DNA: TGTGCCACCAGCAGGACCCCTCAGGGGGAGGGCTACACCTTC

D gene: -
V gene: TRBV5-1
clone size: -
J gene: TRBJ2-7
CDR3 protein: CASSLRGRGEQYF
CDR3 DNA: TGCGCCAGCAGCTTACGGGGTCGAGGCGAGCAGTACTTC

D gene: -
V gene: TRBV5-1
clone size: few
J gene: TRBJ2-5
CDR3 protein: CASSWKETQYF
CDR3 DNA: TGCGCCAGCAGCTGGAAAGAGACCCAGTACTTC

D gene: -
V gene: TRBV18
clone size: -
J gene: TRBJ2-7
CDR3 protein: CASSPPSRIYEQYF
CDR3 DNA: TGTGCCAGCTCACCACCTTCCAGGATCTACGAGCAGTACTTC